The entry below describes one TCR beta chain. Its antigen remains unidentified. This specimen comes from a study of blood T cells in healthy people across ages. The CDR3 has 13 amino acids. V lost 5 bases and J 8 bases, leaving 13 bases between the germline ends. The germline V gene has CDR1 SGHRS and CDR2 YFSETQ. Overall study findings and caveats: Donor CMV status was unknown, possibly confounding expanded clonotype changes. Naive CD4+ cells and diversity were both higher in long-lived donors than in aged donors.

With a J-beta primer mix and a sample-barcoded 5' primer, a second PCR ran about 7 to 11 cycles. Each CDR3 protein gets one entry after TCRdb re-called the 5' RACE reads with MiXCR. The data show some 800,000 distinct CDR3 sequences, under 55% seen once. Each sample provided at least 5 micrograms of extracted total RNA. This sequence originates from a man aged 55 to 70 in good health. This chain joins TRBV5-1 and TRBJ1-4, with D perhaps TRBD1 (5 bases). Specimen: blood. CDR3 sequence (DNA): TGCGCCAGCAGTGGGGCTAACCCGGAAAAACTGTTTTTT. Translating it yields CASSGANPEKLFF.